These 30 T cell receptor beta chains share one sample of origin, sequenced in a study of blood T cell repertoires in COVID-19. Measured with immunoSEQ multiplex PCR; TCRdb has only the in-frame clones, and not every one. The sample lists hundreds of thousands of clones, more than 70% seen once, with about 5.9% in the top ten. The sequencing sample was made of peripheral blood. The receptors stem from a woman in her 30s with COVID-19, enrolled during active disease.

This chain connects TRBV7-2 to TRBJ1-2; no definite D call. The CDR3 runs to 13 residues. V was shortened by 0 bases and J by 8 bases, with 10 bases between the two germline ends. Per the germline V gene, CDR1 is SGHTA and CDR2 is FQGNSA. In DNA, the CDR3 is TGTGCCAGCAGCTTAGCTTCGGGGAACGGCTACACCTTC. This encodes CASSLASGNGYTF.

V is TRBV7-8 and J is TRBJ1-2; 10 bases line up with TRBD1. V dropped 5 bases and J dropped 1; count of bases not matched to a gene: 13. Germline V gene data show CDR1 as SGHVS and CDR2 as FQNEAQ. The CDR3 runs to 18 residues. The CDR3 bases are TGTGCCAGCAGCCGAGCCGGGACAGGGGAGCCTCTTAACTATGGCTACACCTTC. It translates to CASSRAGTGEPLNYGYTF.

V is TRBV10-1 and J is TRBJ2-4, with TRBD2 matching 10 bases. V lost 6 bases and J lost 2; bases outside the gene matches: 4. This CDR3 comprises 15 residues. Germline-derived CDR1 and CDR2 are WNHNN and SYGVQD (reference sequence). Here the CDR3 DNA reads TGCGCCAGCAGGCTAGCGGGAGTTCCCAAAAACATTCAGTACTTC. It translates to CASRLAGVPKNIQYF.

The chain couples TRBV3-1 (or the pseudogene TRBV3-2) to TRBJ2-2, with a possible D match to TRBD2 (5 bases). Germline lookup yields CDR1 LGHDT and CDR2 YNNKEL (reference sequence). V was clipped by 1 base and J by 4 bases, with 7 bases between them. This CDR3 has 14 residues. The CDR3 DNA reads as TGTGCCAGCAGCCAAGGAGGGTTCACCGGGGAGCTGTTTTTT. Translating gives CASSQGGFTGELFF.

The rearrangement joins TRBV5-6 to TRBJ1-4; D is unclear. Germline CDR1 and CDR2: SGHDT and YYEEEE. The V gene lost 4 bases and the J gene lost 8 bases, with 21 bases spanning the gap. This CDR3 region has 16 residues. CDR3 nucleotides: TGTGCCAGCAGCCCAGGCACAGCTACGTCGGGAGAAAAACTGTTTTTT. Translation gives CASSPGTATSGEKLFF. Combining the CDR3 with reference TRBV5-6 and TRBJ1-4 gives the whole variable domain DAGVTQSPTHLIKTRGQQVTLRCSPKSGHDTVSWYQQALGQGPQFIFQYYEEEERQRGNFPDRFSGHQFPNYSSELNVNALLLGDSALYLCASSPGTATSGEKLFFGSGTQLSVL.

The chain employs TRBV19 and TRBJ2-5; 10 bases map to TRBD2. The germline V gene has CDR1 LNHDA and CDR2 SQIVND (reference sequence). V lost 7 bases to trimming and J lost 5 bases; unmatched junction nucleotides: 16. The CDR3 has 17 amino acids. CDR3 in amino acids: CASTPRRAGGRLETQYF. For the CDR3, the DNA is TGTGCCAGTACCCCGCGACGAGCGGGGGGGCGGTTGGAGACCCAGTACTTC.

This clone was seen just once. The chain uses TRBV27 and TRBJ1-5, with D perhaps matching TRBD1 (6 bases). CDR1 and CDR2 from the germline V gene are MNHEY and SMNVEV (reference sequence). V lost 5 bases, J lost 5 bases, and 25 bases lay in between. The CDR3 length is 18 residues. The CDR3 DNA reads as TGTGCCAGCAGTCCATACTACCTCACCGGGACACGGTATCAGCCCCAGCATTTT. It is translated as CASSPYYLTGTRYQPQHF.

The rearrangement links TRBV7-9 to TRBJ1-1; 10 positions match TRBD1. Trimming at V came to 5 bases and at J to 4 bases, leaving 4 bases not matched to a gene. The length of the CDR3 is 14 residues. Germline V gene data show CDR1 as SEHNR and CDR2 as FQNEAQ (reference sequence). DNA of the CDR3: TGTGCCAGCAGCGAGACAGGGGGCGTCACTGAAGCTTTCTTT. Protein product: CASSETGGVTEAFF.

The J gene is TRBJ2-4, the V gene TRBV7-9, with TRBD1 matching over 8 bases. Trimming took 4 bases from V and 3 from J; bases not matched to a gene: 11. This CDR3 comprises 17 residues. Per the germline V gene, CDR1 is SEHNR and CDR2 is FQNEAQ (reference sequence). DNA for the CDR3: TGTGCCAGCAGCTATCCCGTGACAGGGGAGGTCAAAAACATTCAGTACTTC. Translation: CASSYPVTGEVKNIQYF.

As DNA, the CDR3 is TGTGCCAGCCCTCCCGCGGGGGAGGAGACCCAGTACTTC. This codes for CASPPAGEETQYF. The V gene is TRBV28, the J gene TRBJ2-5; TRBD2 matches at 7 bases. The CDR3 is 13 amino acids. The J segment lost 5 bases and the V segment lost 8 bases, leaving 8 bases of the junction unmatched. Germline-derived CDR1 and CDR2 are MDHEN and SYDVKM.

The chain is built from TRBV6-6 and TRBJ1-1, with D maybe TRBD1 (6 bases). The CDR3 totals 15 residues. The ends were cut back, 0 bases at V and 8 bases at J, with 16 bases in the middle. From germline, CDR1 is MNHNY and CDR2 SVGAGI (reference sequence). CDR3 bases: TGTGCCAGCAGTTACTCGGACCTGAGACAGGCAGAAGCTTTCTTT. Its protein is CASSYSDLRQAEAFF.

The rearrangement links TRBV7-6 to TRBJ2-1; 9 bases match TRBD2. Per the germline V gene, CDR1 is SGHVS and CDR2 is FNYEAQ. V trimming: 5 bases; J trimming: 4 bases; junction bases outside the gene matches: 9. The CDR3 is made up of 16 amino acids. In DNA, the CDR3 is TGTGCCAGCAGCGTTCGACTAGCGGCCCCATACAATGAGCAGTTCTTC. This encodes CASSVRLAAPYNEQFF.

This clone showed up many times. V gene TRBV4-3 combines with J gene TRBJ2-2, with D unresolved. The CDR3 length is 16 residues. The V and J ends lost 0 bases and 4 bases respectively, with 12 bases between them. Germline V lookup: CDR1 LGHNA, CDR2 YSLEER. Written as DNA, the CDR3 is TGCGCCAGCAGCCAAGATTCAGGCAGTCTCACCGGGGAGCTGTTTTTT. Translating gives CASSQDSGSLTGELFF.

This CDR3 reads CASIGQGTNYGYTF. The CDR3 DNA reads TGTGCCAGTATTGGACAGGGGACAAACTATGGCTACACCTTC. V is TRBV19 and J is TRBJ1-2; 9 nucleotides line up with TRBD1. CDR3 length equals 14 residues. Losses at the gene ends were 7 bases for V and 2 bases for J; bases not matched to a gene: 5. Germline V gene data show CDR1 as LNHDA and CDR2 as SQIVND (reference sequence).

V gene TRBV7-9 combines with J gene TRBJ2-1, with D possibly being TRBD2 (5 bases). This CDR3 has 15 residues. V was shortened by 1 base and J by 3 bases, with 10 bases between the two germline ends. CDR1 SEHNR and CDR2 FQNEAQ come from the germline V gene (reference sequence). This chain's CDR3 is CASSLVGEIYNEQFF. CDR3 nucleotides: TGTGCCAGCAGCTTAGTGGGAGAGATCTACAATGAGCAGTTCTTC.

The rearrangement links TRBV6-5 to TRBJ1-2; D is unresolved. Germline CDR1 MNHEY, CDR2 SVGAGI. V lost 3 bases to trimming and J lost 1 base, with 12 bases between them. CDR3 length: 15 residues. CDR3 region: CASSYSRGYNYGYTF. The CDR3 region has the DNA TGTGCCAGCAGTTATAGCCGTGGCTATAACTATGGCTACACCTTC.

The chain joins TRBV5-1 to TRBJ2-2; D is undetermined. Trimming removed 1 base at V and 7 bases at J, with 5 bases between. The germline V gene has CDR1 SGHRS and CDR2 YFSETQ. The CDR3 runs to 12 residues. CDR3 bases: TGCGCCAGCAGCTTGATCGTCGGGGAGCTGTTTTTT. Amino acid sequence: CASSLIVGELFF.

The chain combines TRBV6-5 with TRBJ1-1; no definite D call. The V and J ends lost 5 bases and 4 bases respectively, with 14 bases between them. This CDR3 has 14 residues. CDR1 MNHEY and CDR2 SVGAGI come from the germline V gene. The CDR3 here is CASSPLTWSTEAFF. The CDR3 DNA follows: TGTGCCAGCAGTCCCCTCACGTGGAGCACTGAAGCTTTCTTT.

The rearrangement uses TRBV4-3 and TRBJ2-2; D is unclear. CDR3 length: 12 residues. Trimming shortened V by 4 bases and J by 3 bases, and 3 bases separated the two germline ends. Per germline, CDR1 LGHNA and CDR2 YSLEER. CDR3 bases: TGCGCCAGCAGCCTATACACCGGGGAGCTGTTTTTT. Protein sequence: CASSLYTGELFF.

The table lists this clone with a count of one. The V and J genes are TRBV20-1 and TRBJ2-7; the match to TRBD1 covers 9 bases. After removal of 3 bases from V and 8 bases from J, the junction contained 17 bases not matched to a gene. Germline-derived CDR1 and CDR2 are DFQATT and SNEGSKA (reference sequence). The CDR3 covers 16 residues. The CDR3 sequence is CSASGQQGAPRVQQYF. In nucleotides, the CDR3 is TGCAGTGCTAGTGGCCAACAGGGGGCGCCCAGGGTCCAGCAGTACTTC.

This clone was seen just once. V usage is TRBV28 and J usage is TRBJ2-7, with 11 bases that match TRBD1. CDR1 and CDR2 (germline): MDHEN, SYDVKM. The CDR3 runs 13 residues. The trim removed 8 bases at V and 6 bases at J, leaving 6 bases unmatched. CDR3 sequence: CASVSGTGGEQYV. CDR3 in DNA: TGTGCCAGCGTTAGTGGGACAGGGGGCGAGCAGTACGTC.

V and J are TRBV3-1 (or the pseudogene TRBV3-2) and TRBJ1-5; D not certain. The ends were cut back, 1 base at V and 4 bases at J, with 11 bases in the middle. This CDR3 comprises 15 residues. Germline values: CDR1 LGHDT, CDR2 YNNKEL (reference sequence). CDR3 nucleotides: TGTGCCAGCAGCCAAGTTCTAGGCGATAATCAGCCCCAGCATTTT. It is translated as CASSQVLGDNQPQHF.

J is TRBJ2-4 and V is TRBV7-9, with 7 bases lining up with TRBD2. The germline gives CDR1 SEHNR, CDR2 FQNEAQ (reference sequence). The CDR3 is 17 residues long. V lost 4 bases, J lost 1 base, and 10 bases stayed unmatched. CDR3 in DNA: TGTGCCAGCAGCTGGGGGAACCGGGGGGTGGCCAAAAACATTCAGTACTTC. Encoded protein: CASSWGNRGVAKNIQYF.

The chain couples TRBV6-6 to TRBJ1-1; 8 positions match TRBD1. Germline-derived CDR1 and CDR2 are MNHNY and SVGAGI (reference sequence). The CDR3 is 14 amino acids. Losses at the gene ends were 4 bases for V and 7 bases for J; bases not matched to a gene: 8. DNA of the CDR3: TGTGCCAGCAGTTTCCTGGACAGGGCAAGTGAAGCTTTCTTT. Translated: CASSFLDRASEAFF.

The gene calls are TRBV11-3 and TRBJ2-1; D perhaps matches TRBD2 (6 bases). The CDR3 sequence is 14 residues long. Germline V gene sequence: CDR1 SGHNT, CDR2 YENEEA. Trimming took 2 bases from V and 9 from J, leaving 14 bases between them. The CDR3 coding sequence is TGTGCCAGCAGCTTACCGGGAGCCCGTCGTGAGCAGTTCTTC. Protein: CASSLPGARREQFF. Complete variable domain (other parts from reference TRBV11-3 and TRBJ2-1): EAGVVQSPRYKIIEKKQPVAFWCNPISGHNTLYWYLQNLGQGPELLIRYENEEAVDDSQLPKDRFSAERLKGVDSTLKIQPAELGDSAVYLCASSLPGARREQFFGPGTRLTVL.

The rearrangement uses TRBV2 and TRBJ2-7; D not certain. Trimming pared 2 bases from V and 4 bases from J, leaving 3 bases between. The CDR3 loop spans 11 amino acids. In germline, CDR1 is SNHLY, CDR2 FYNNEI. CDR3: CASSEQYEQYF. CDR3 DNA: TGTGCCAGCAGTGAACAGTACGAGCAGTACTTC.

J is TRBJ2-7 and V is TRBV5-6; TRBD1 agrees at 8 bases. The CDR3 has 14 residues. Germline loops: CDR1 SGHDT, CDR2 YYEEEE. Trimming cost V 4 bases and J 3 bases; bases outside gene matches: 6. Here the CDR3 DNA reads TGTGCCAGCAGCCCGGACAGGGAGATCTACGAGCAGTACTTC. This codes for CASSPDREIYEQYF.

The chain carries TRBV6-2 or TRBV6-3 and TRBJ1-6; D uncertain. V shed 2 bases and J shed 7 bases, with 30 bases lying between them. The germline gives CDR1 MNHEY, CDR2 SVGEGT. The CDR3 is made up of 21 amino acids. The CDR3 DNA reads TGTGCCAGCAGTTACCCCGTGCCCGGCTGGGTTTCCGAGGAGGGAAATTCACCCCTCCACTTT. The encoded protein is CASSYPVPGWVSEEGNSPLHF.

This chain connects TRBV5-1 to TRBJ2-3, with D uncertain. The CDR3 loop spans 14 amino acids. V gave up 2 bases and J gave up 6 bases, with 13 bases separating them. Germline V gene lookup returns CDR1 SGHRS and CDR2 YFSETQ. The CDR3 nucleotides are TGCGCCAGCAGCTTAGATGGTACTCCGGATACGCAGTATTTT. It translates to CASSLDGTPDTQYF.

The chain has TRBV6-5 and TRBJ1-6; no reliable D call. The CDR3 extends over 15 amino acids. CDR1 is MNHEY and CDR2 is SVGAGI in the germline V gene. V lost 0 bases to trimming and J lost 8 bases, with 11 bases between them. The CDR3 reads CASSYSGLPDSPLHF. The CDR3 DNA reads TGTGCCAGCAGTTACTCAGGACTCCCAGATTCACCCCTCCACTTT.